The clone carrying this T cell receptor beta chain appeared many times. The time point: newly diagnosed GD, antithyroid drugs for less than 3 months. Extracted PBMC RNA gave rise to the TCR library. The authors built TCR beta libraries using iRepertoire HTBI primers and Arm-PCR of CDR3 regions. TCRdb recomputed calls from the multiplex PCR reads with MiXCR, one row per CDR3 protein. This sample yields hundreds of thousands of distinct CDR3 sequences, of which around 15% are seen a single time; approximately 21% belongs to the top ten. This sample is part of a study of regulatory T cells in long-lasting Graves disease. Trimming removed 9 bases from V and 4 bases from J, with 21 bases in between. CDR3 length: 15 amino acids. CDR1 is KGHDR, CDR2 SFDVKD, per germline.

This sequence was found in a female donor with Graves disease. Sample: peripheral blood mononuclear cells (PBMCs), taken at new diagnosis, from a patient treated with antithyroid drugs. This chain joins TRBV24-1 and TRBJ2-7; the D gene is possibly TRBD1 (6 bases). The CDR3 sequence: CATLGQQGPIYEQYF. For the CDR3, the DNA is TGTGCCACCTTGGGGCAGCAGGGGCCTATTTACGAGCAGTACTTC.